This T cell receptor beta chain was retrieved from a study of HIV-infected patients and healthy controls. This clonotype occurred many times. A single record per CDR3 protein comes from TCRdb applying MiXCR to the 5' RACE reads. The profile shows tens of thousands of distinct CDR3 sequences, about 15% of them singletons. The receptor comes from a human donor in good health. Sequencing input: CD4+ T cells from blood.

CDR3 loop: CASSVASGAETQYF. In nucleotides, the CDR3 is TGTGCCAGCAGCGTAGCCAGCGGGGCTGAGACCCAGTACTTC. The rearrangement links TRBV9 to TRBJ2-5; 7 nucleotides align to TRBD2. Germline CDR1 is SGDLS and CDR2 is YYNGEE. This CDR3 is built from 14 residues. The ends lost 0 bases at V and 5 bases at J; junction bases unmatched: 4.